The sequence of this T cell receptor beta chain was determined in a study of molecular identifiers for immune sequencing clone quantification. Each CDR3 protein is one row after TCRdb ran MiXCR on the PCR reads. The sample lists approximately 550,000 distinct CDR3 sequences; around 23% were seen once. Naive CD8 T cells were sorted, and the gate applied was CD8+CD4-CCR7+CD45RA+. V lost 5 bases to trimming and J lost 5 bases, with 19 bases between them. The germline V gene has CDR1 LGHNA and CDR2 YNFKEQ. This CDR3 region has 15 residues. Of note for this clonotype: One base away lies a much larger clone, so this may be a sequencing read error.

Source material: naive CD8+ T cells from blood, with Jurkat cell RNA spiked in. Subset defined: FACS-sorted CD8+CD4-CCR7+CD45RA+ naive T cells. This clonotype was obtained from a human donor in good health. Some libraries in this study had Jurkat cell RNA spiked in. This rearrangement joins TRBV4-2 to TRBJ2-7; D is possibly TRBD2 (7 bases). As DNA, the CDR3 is TGTGCCAGCAGCGAAGTGCGAGGGGGGGCCCACGAGCAGTACTTC. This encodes CASSEVRGGAHEQYF.